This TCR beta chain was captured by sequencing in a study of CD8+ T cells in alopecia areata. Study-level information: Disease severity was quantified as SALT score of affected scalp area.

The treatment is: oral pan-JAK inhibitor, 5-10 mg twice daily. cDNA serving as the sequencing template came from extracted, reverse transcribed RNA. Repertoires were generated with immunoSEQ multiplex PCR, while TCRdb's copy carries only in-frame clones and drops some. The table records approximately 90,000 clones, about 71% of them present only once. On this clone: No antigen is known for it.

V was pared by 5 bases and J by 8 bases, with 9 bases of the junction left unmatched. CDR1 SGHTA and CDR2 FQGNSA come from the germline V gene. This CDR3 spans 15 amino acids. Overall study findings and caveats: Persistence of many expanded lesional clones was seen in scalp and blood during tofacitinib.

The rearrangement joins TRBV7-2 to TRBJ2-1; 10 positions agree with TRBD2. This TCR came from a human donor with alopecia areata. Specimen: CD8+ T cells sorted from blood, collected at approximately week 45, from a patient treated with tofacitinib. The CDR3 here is CASSTRTSGVDEQFF. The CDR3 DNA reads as TGTGCCAGCAGCACCCGGACTAGCGGAGTCGATGAGCAGTTCTTC.